The 9 T cell receptor beta chains reported below all come from one sample, sequenced in a study of T cell changes during pregnancy in multiple sclerosis. Only in-frame clones appear in the TCRdb table, and some are missing; sequencing was by immunoSEQ multiplex PCR. The sample has about 46,000 clones; more than 85% are singletons. The sequences come from CD8+ T cells from peripheral blood mononuclear cells, collected after pregnancy. The receptors shown here come from a female donor with multiple sclerosis, enrolled in a pregnancy study.

The chain is built from TRBV10-3 and TRBJ1-3; perhaps TRBD1 as D (5 bases). The CDR3 extends over 15 amino acids. V lost 6 bases, J lost 3 bases, and 15 bases lay in between. CDR1 and CDR2 from the germline V gene are ENHRY and SYGVKD. DNA of the CDR3: TGTGCCATCAGCGGGGGAAGCTCTTTTGGAAACACCATATATTTT. Protein product: CAISGGSSFGNTIYF.

In its sample, this clone was seen once. The chain combines TRBV13 with TRBJ2-7; 9 bases match TRBD1. The length of the CDR3 is 15 residues. Germline CDR1 and CDR2: PRHDT and FYEKMQ (reference sequence). V was clipped by 4 bases and J by 0 bases; unmatched bases: 4. Here the CDR3 reads CASSSGQGSSYEQYF. CDR3 DNA: TGTGCCAGCAGCTCCGGACAGGGGAGCTCCTACGAGCAGTACTTC.

This clone was counted at least ten times. The chain employs TRBV4-3 and TRBJ1-6; D is perhaps TRBD1 (5 bases). Germline V gene lookup returns CDR1 LGHNA and CDR2 YSLEER. The CDR3 contains 15 residues. The ends were cut back, 0 bases at V and 10 bases at J, with 13 bases in the middle. This CDR3 reads CASSQDSGTSSPLHF. In DNA form, the CDR3 reads TGCGCCAGCAGCCAAGATTCCGGGACTAGCTCACCCCTCCACTTT.

The chain combines TRBV5-1 with TRBJ2-3, with 9 bases lining up with TRBD1. J lost 1 base, V lost 0 bases, and 0 bases had no gene match. The CDR3 is 15 residues long. CDR1 and CDR2 (germline): SGHRS, YFSETQ. In DNA, the CDR3 is TGCGCCAGCAGCTTGGGGACAGGGGGCACAGATACGCAGTATTTT. It specifies CASSLGTGGTDTQYF.

The count of this clone is one. The V and J genes are TRBV5-8 and TRBJ1-5; a weak D match, TRBD1 (5 bases). CDR1 is SGHTS, CDR2 YDEGEE, per germline. V dropped 4 bases and J dropped 4 bases, with 12 bases sitting between them. The CDR3 is 14 residues long. The CDR3 DNA reads TGTGCCAGCAGCGCGACAGTGTTAAATCAGCCCCAGCATTTT. It is translated as CASSATVLNQPQHF.

The chain has TRBV14 and TRBJ2-5, with a tentative D call TRBD1 (5 bases). The CDR3 spans 15 residues. V was trimmed by 3 bases and J by 7 bases, leaving 18 bases between them. CDR1 is SGHDN and CDR2 is FVKESK in the germline V gene. Here the CDR3 reads CASSHRSVRAWTQYF. CDR3 in DNA: TGTGCCAGCAGCCACCGTTCGGTCAGGGCTTGGACCCAGTACTTC.

The chain uses TRBV29-1 and TRBJ2-7; 10 bases are shared with TRBD1. Germline CDR1 is SQVTM and CDR2 is ANQGSEA. CDR3 length equals 13 residues. Losses at the gene ends were 2 bases for V and 6 bases for J; bases not matched to a gene: 4. In nucleotides, the CDR3 is TGCAGCGTTGAATTGGGACAGGGGCCCGAGCAGTACTTC. Translated: CSVELGQGPEQYF.

This chain links TRBV27 with TRBJ2-1; D gene ambiguous. Germline CDR1 is MNHEY and CDR2 is SMNVEV (reference sequence). The V end lost 3 bases, the J end lost 5 bases, and 8 bases lay between the germline ends. The CDR3 sequence is 13 residues long. CDR3 protein: CASSFVRNNEQFF. DNA for the CDR3: TGTGCCAGCAGTTTCGTGAGGAACAATGAGCAGTTCTTC.

This clone was seen just once. The rearrangement uses TRBV27 and TRBJ1-3, with a possible D match to TRBD1 (5 bases). CDR3 size: 16 residues. V was pared by 2 bases and J by 11 bases, with 22 bases between. Germline V lookup: CDR1 MNHEY, CDR2 SMNVEV (reference sequence). CDR3 nucleotides: TGTGCCAGCAGTTTAAGTATGACAGAACTCATGTCTGCCATATATTTT. Protein product: CASSLSMTELMSAIYF.